The next 14 T cell receptor beta chains were all read from a single sample in a study of cytomegalovirus exposure and HLA in healthy donors. Primers: 60 Vbeta forward and 13 Jbeta reverse. Here immunoSEQ multiplex PCR was the method, and the copy in TCRdb shows in-frame clones only, minus some. Counted here are some 200,000 clones, 75% to 80% occurring once; the ten biggest clones make up 2.5% to 3%. The material sequenced was PBMCs. Receptor source: a female donor in good health and CMV-seronegative.

The chain carries TRBV19 and TRBJ1-5; 8 nucleotides agree with TRBD1. The CDR3 runs 15 residues. The germline V gene encodes CDR1 LNHDA and CDR2 SQIVND (reference sequence). V shed 5 bases, J shed 4 bases, and the junction held 7 bases outside the gene matches. The CDR3 reads CASSLGDRRNQPQHF. CDR3 in DNA: TGTGCCAGTAGTCTGGGGGACAGGCGAAATCAGCCCCAGCATTTT. Full variable domain (missing parts from reference TRBV19 and TRBJ1-5): DGGITQSPKYLFRKEGQNVTLSCEQNLNHDAMYWYRQDPGQGLRLIYYSQIVNDFQKGDIAEGYSVSREKKESFPLTVTSAQKNPTAFYLCASSLGDRRNQPQHFGDGTRLSIL.

This clone has only a few counts. This chain joins TRBV5-1 and TRBJ2-1; 9 positions match TRBD2. The germline CDR1 and CDR2 sequences are SGHRS and YFSETQ. V gave up 4 bases and J gave up 9 bases; unmatched junction bases: 8. This CDR3 is 14 amino acids long. Here the CDR3 reads CASSPSGALGEQFF. The CDR3 DNA reads TGCGCCAGCAGCCCTAGCGGGGCTTTGGGTGAGCAGTTCTTC. Full variable domain (remainder filled in from reference TRBV5-1 and TRBJ2-1): KAGVTQTPRYLIKTRGQQVTLSCSPISGHRSVSWYQQTPGQGLQFLFEYFSETQRNKGNFPGRFSGRQFSNSRSEMNVSTLELGDSALYLCASSPSGALGEQFFGPGTRLTVL.

The chain couples TRBV18 to TRBJ2-7, with 8 bases identical to TRBD1. The CDR3 spans 15 residues. V trimming: 5 bases; J trimming: 2 bases; junction bases outside the gene matches: 8. CDR1 KGHSH and CDR2 LQKENI come from the germline V gene. The CDR3 DNA reads TGTGCCAGCTCAACGCACCAGGGGGCCCCCTACGAGCAGTACTTC. Encoded protein: CASSTHQGAPYEQYF.

The chain has TRBV5-4 and TRBJ2-3, with 9 nucleotides matching TRBD2. This CDR3 is built from 17 residues. Germline V gene sequence: CDR1 SGHNT, CDR2 YYREEE (reference sequence). The ends lost 1 base at V and 2 bases at J; junction bases unmatched: 8. The CDR3 bases are TGTGCCAGCAGCTTGTATCTTAGCGGGAGTATCACAGATACGCAGTATTTT. Amino acids: CASSLYLSGSITDTQYF.

The chain recombines TRBV5-1 with TRBJ1-2; 7 nucleotides align to TRBD1. V was pared by 0 bases and J by 3 bases, with 5 bases of the junction left unmatched. The CDR3 is made up of 15 amino acids. CDR1 SGHRS and CDR2 YFSETQ come from the germline V gene. The CDR3 here is CASSLAGGLDYGYTF. In DNA, the CDR3 is TGCGCCAGCAGCTTGGCAGGGGGATTGGACTATGGCTACACCTTC.

V gene TRBV19 combines with J gene TRBJ2-7; the match to TRBD1 covers 12 bases. Germline values: CDR1 LNHDA, CDR2 SQIVND (reference sequence). With 6 bases clipped from V and 5 bases from J, the junction kept 11 bases outside the gene matches. This CDR3 spans 16 amino acids. The CDR3: CASRTQGTGGRNEQYF. Written as DNA, the CDR3 is TGTGCCAGTAGGACACAAGGGACAGGGGGCAGGAACGAGCAGTACTTC.

This chain uses TRBV5-4 with TRBJ2-7; tentative D call: TRBD2 (7 bases). With 0 bases removed from V and 2 bases from J, the gap between germline ends came to 15 bases. Germline CDR1 SGHNT, CDR2 YYREEE (reference sequence). This CDR3 has 16 amino acids. The CDR3 DNA reads TGTGCCAGCAGCTTGGACGGGGGCGGGAGCCCCTACGAGCAGTACTTC. This sequence encodes CASSLDGGGSPYEQYF.

The chain combines TRBV5-1 with TRBJ2-7; D is possibly TRBD2 (6 bases). Germline values: CDR1 SGHRS, CDR2 YFSETQ. The CDR3 is 18 amino acids. Trimming cost V 0 bases and J 3 bases, with 22 bases left between them. The CDR3 reads CASSLVFGAGEIHYEQYF. The CDR3 nucleotides are TGCGCCAGCAGCTTGGTGTTTGGAGCGGGCGAAATCCACTACGAGCAGTACTTC.

The chain couples TRBV2 to TRBJ2-3, with a possible D match to TRBD2 (5 bases). The V end lost 4 bases, the J end lost 1 base, and 9 bases lay between the germline ends. This CDR3 spans 14 amino acids. The germline gives CDR1 SNHLY, CDR2 FYNNEI. CDR3 DNA: TGTGCCAGCAGTGGGACCGGGGGCACAGATACGCAGTATTTT. Its protein is CASSGTGGTDTQYF.

V and J are TRBV4-1 and TRBJ2-7; D unclear. Trimming removed 4 bases at V and 3 bases at J, with 10 bases between. CDR3 size: 13 residues. Germline V gene lookup returns CDR1 MGHRA and CDR2 YSYEKL. The CDR3, as DNA: TGCGCCAGCAGCCTCACAGTAGACTACGAGCAGTACTTC. Translated: CASSLTVDYEQYF.

The genes are TRBV7-3 and TRBJ1-2; D may be TRBD1 (6 bases). Per germline, CDR1 SGHTA and CDR2 FQGTGA. V shed 5 bases and J shed 6 bases, with 13 bases lying between them. CDR3 length: 13 amino acids. CDR3 DNA: TGTGCCAGCAGCCCGACAGGCACCGATGGCTACACCTTC. Its protein product is CASSPTGTDGYTF.

V gene TRBV2 combines with J gene TRBJ2-7; D gene ambiguous. This CDR3 is 11 amino acids long. CDR1 SNHLY and CDR2 FYNNEI come from the germline V gene. V was shortened by 2 bases and J by 7 bases, with 6 bases between the two germline ends. The CDR3 protein is CASSEPIEQYF. CDR3 DNA sequence: TGTGCCAGCAGTGAACCTATTGAGCAGTACTTC. The full variable domain, its missing parts supplied by reference TRBV2 and TRBJ2-7, is EPEVTQTPSHQVTQMGQEVILRCVPISNHLYFYWYRQILGQKVEFLVSFYNNEISEKSEIFDDQFSVERPDGSNFTLKIRSTKLEDSAMYFCASSEPIEQYFGPGTRLTVT.

This clone was counted only a few times. V and J are TRBV2 and TRBJ2-1, with TRBD2 matching 11 bases. The CDR3 contains 15 residues. V was clipped by 4 bases and J by 5 bases; unmatched bases: 4. The germline CDR1 and CDR2 sequences are SNHLY and FYNNEI. The CDR3 DNA follows: TGTGCCAGCAGTGGAAGGGGACTAGCGGACAATGAGCAGTTCTTC. This gives the protein CASSGRGLADNEQFF.

V usage is TRBV11-1 and J usage is TRBJ2-5; possibly TRBD1 for D (5 bases). V lost 5 bases and J 5 bases, leaving 15 bases between the germline ends. The CDR3 contains 14 residues. The germline V gene has CDR1 SGHAT and CDR2 FQDESV (reference sequence). CDR3 sequence (DNA): TGTGCCAGCAGCCAGGGCCCCACGAGGGAGACCCAGTACTTC. Its protein product is CASSQGPTRETQYF.